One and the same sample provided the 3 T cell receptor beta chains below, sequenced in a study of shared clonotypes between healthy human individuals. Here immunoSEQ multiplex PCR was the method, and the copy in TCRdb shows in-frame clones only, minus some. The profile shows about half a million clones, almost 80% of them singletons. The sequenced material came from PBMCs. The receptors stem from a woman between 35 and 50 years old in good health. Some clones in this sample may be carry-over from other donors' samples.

CDR3 coding DNA: TGTGCCAGCAGCTTAGTATCCGGGAATGTGGCCGAGCAGTACTTC. It is translated as CASSLVSGNVAEQYF. The chain uses TRBV7-9 and TRBJ2-7, with D tentatively TRBD2 (5 bases). This CDR3 is 15 amino acids long. Germline CDR1 and CDR2: SEHNR and FQNEAQ (reference sequence). V lost 1 base, J lost 6 bases, and 16 bases lay in between.

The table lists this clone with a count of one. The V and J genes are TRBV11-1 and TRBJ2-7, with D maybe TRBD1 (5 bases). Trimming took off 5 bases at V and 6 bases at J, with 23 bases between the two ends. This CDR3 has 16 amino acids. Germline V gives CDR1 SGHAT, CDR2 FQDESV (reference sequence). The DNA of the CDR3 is TGTGCCAGCAGCATCGGTGTGGAATGGGGTGGGGCCGAGCAGTACTTC. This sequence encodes CASSIGVEWGGAEQYF.

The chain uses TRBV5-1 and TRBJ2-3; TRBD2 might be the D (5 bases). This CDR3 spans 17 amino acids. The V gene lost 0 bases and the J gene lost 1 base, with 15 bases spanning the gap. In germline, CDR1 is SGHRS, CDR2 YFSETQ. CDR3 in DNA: TGCGCCAGCAGCTTGGCCCGGGCCTCCGGGGGCACAGATACGCAGTATTTT. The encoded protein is CASSLARASGGTDTQYF. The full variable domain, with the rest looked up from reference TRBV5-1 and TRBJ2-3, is KAGVTQTPRYLIKTRGQQVTLSCSPISGHRSVSWYQQTPGQGLQFLFEYFSETQRNKGNFPGRFSGRQFSNSRSEMNVSTLELGDSALYLCASSLARASGGTDTQYFGPGTRLTVL.